Each of the 3 T cell receptor beta chains below was sequenced from the same sample in a study of T cell repertoires in cytomegalovirus infection. TCRdb re-called the reads with MiXCR, one entry per CDR3 protein. There are 200,000 or so distinct CDR3 sequences in the sample; roughly two fifths occur only once, and over 45% lies in the top ten. No antigen has been assigned to these receptors. Sequenced here: CD8+ T cells from cultured PBMCs, sampled from culture after CMV antigen stimulation. The receptors were gathered from a human donor in good health (CMV status not recorded). Some clones in this sample may be carry-over from other donors' samples.

The rearrangement joins TRBV12-3 or TRBV12-4 to TRBJ2-5, with D possibly being TRBD2 (5 bases). Trimming took off 3 bases at V and 5 bases at J, with 10 bases between the two ends. The length of the CDR3 is 13 residues. CDR3 amino acids: CASSFEGTETQYF. CDR3 DNA: TGTGCCAGCAGTTTCGAGGGTACGGAGACCCAGTACTTC.

A few counts support this clonotype. The gene calls are TRBV12-3 or TRBV12-4 and TRBJ1-2; 8 bases align to TRBD1. Losses at the gene ends were 6 bases for V and 2 bases for J; bases not matched to a gene: 8. The CDR3 spans 15 residues. The CDR3 DNA reads as TGTGCCAGCAGCTTTGGTCCAGGGGGCAACTATGGCTACACCTTC. Protein: CASSFGPGGNYGYTF.

The rearrangement links TRBV5-1 to TRBJ2-3, with TRBD2 matching 8 bases. V was clipped by 0 bases and J by 0 bases; unmatched bases: 3. Per the germline V gene, CDR1 is SGHRS and CDR2 is YFSETQ. CDR3 size: 16 residues. The CDR3 loop is CASSLGTSKSTDTQYF. In nucleotides, the CDR3 is TGCGCCAGCAGCTTGGGGACTAGCAAGAGCACAGATACGCAGTATTTT. The complete variable domain, with remaining parts taken from reference TRBV5-1 and TRBJ2-3, reads KAGVTQTPRYLIKTRGQQVTLSCSPISGHRSVSWYQQTPGQGLQFLFEYFSETQRNKGNFPGRFSGRQFSNSRSEMNVSTLELGDSALYLCASSLGTSKSTDTQYFGPGTRLTVL.